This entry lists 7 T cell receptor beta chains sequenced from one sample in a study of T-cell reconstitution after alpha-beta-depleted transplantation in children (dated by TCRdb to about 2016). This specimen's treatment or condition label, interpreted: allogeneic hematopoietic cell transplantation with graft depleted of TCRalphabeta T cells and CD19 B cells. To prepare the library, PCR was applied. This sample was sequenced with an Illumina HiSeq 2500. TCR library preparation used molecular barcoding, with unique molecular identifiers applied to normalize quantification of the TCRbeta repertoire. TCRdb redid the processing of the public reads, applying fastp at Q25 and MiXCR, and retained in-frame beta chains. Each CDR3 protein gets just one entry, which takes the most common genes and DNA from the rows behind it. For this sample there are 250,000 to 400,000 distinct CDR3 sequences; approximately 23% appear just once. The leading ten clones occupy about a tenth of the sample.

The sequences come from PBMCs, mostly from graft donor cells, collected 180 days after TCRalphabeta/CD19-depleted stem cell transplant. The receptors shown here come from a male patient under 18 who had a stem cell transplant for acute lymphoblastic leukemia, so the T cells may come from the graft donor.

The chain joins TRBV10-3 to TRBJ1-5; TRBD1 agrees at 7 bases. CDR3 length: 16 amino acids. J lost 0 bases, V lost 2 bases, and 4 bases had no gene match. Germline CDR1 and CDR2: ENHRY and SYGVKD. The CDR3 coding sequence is TGTGCCATCAGTGAGCCGACAGGGAATAGCAATCAGCCCCAGCATTTT. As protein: CAISEPTGNSNQPQHF.

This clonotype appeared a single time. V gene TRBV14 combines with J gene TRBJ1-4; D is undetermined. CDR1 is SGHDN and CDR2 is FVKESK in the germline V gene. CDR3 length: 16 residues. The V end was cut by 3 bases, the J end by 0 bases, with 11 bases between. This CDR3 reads CASSQVTYATNEKLFF. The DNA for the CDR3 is TGTGCCAGCAGCCAGGTGACCTACGCAACTAATGAAAAACTGTTTTTT.

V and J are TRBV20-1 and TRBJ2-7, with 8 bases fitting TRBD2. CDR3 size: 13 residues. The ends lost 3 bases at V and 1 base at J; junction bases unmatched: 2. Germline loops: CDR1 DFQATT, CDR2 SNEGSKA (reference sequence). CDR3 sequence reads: CSARGLVSYEQYF. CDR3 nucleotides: TGCAGTGCTAGGGGACTAGTTTCCTACGAGCAGTACTTC.

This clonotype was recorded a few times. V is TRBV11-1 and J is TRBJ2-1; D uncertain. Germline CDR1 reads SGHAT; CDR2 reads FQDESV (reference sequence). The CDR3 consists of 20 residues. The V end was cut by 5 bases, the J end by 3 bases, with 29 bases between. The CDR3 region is CASSPLVLRSVQLDYNEQFF. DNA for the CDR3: TGTGCCAGCAGCCCTTTAGTTCTGCGGTCGGTGCAGCTGGACTACAATGAGCAGTTCTTC.

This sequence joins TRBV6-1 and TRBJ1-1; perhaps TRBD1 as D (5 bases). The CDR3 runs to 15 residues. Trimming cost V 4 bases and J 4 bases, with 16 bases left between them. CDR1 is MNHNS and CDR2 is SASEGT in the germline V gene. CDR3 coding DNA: TGTGCCAGCAGTGTCAACAGGAGACTCGGCACTGAAGCTTTCTTT. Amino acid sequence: CASSVNRRLGTEAFF.

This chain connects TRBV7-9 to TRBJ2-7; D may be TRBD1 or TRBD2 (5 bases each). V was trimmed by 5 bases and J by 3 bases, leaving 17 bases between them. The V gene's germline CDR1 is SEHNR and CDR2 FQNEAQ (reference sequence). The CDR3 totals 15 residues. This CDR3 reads CASSPFGDAVYEQYF. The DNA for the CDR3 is TGTGCCAGCAGCCCCTTTGGGGACGCGGTCTACGAGCAGTACTTC.

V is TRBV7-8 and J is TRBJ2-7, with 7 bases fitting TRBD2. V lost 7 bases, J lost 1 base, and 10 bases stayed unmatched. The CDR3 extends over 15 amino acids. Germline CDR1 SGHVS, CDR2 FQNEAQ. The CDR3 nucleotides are TGTGCCAGCACCTCTGTAATAGCGGGTTCCTACGAGCAGTACTTC. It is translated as CASTSVIAGSYEQYF.